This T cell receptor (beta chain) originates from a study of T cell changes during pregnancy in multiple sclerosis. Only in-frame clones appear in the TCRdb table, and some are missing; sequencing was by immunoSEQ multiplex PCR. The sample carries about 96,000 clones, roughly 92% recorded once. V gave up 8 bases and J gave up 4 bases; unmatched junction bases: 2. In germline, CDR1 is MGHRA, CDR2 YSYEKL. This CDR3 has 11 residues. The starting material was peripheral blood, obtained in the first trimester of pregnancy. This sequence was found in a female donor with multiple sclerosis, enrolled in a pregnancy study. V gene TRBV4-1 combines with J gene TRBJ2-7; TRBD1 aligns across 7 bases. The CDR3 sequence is CASGQVYEQYF. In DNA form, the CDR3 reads TGCGCCAGCGGACAGGTGTACGAGCAGTACTTC.